This entry describes one T cell receptor beta chain. Primers: 60 Vbeta forward and 13 Jbeta reverse. TCRdb's copy holds only in-frame clones and misses some; the assay was immunoSEQ multiplex PCR. Among over 200,000 clones listed, around 76% were seen once. This record comes from a study of cytomegalovirus exposure and HLA in healthy donors. Trimming pared 5 bases from V and 2 bases from J, leaving 19 bases between. The germline CDR1 and CDR2 sequences are MNHEY and SMNVEV (reference sequence). This CDR3 has 16 residues. The chain uses TRBV27 and TRBJ2-7, with a possible D match to TRBD2 (6 bases). Sequencing was done on a sample of PBMCs. The receptor comes from a woman aged 40 to 49 in good health and CMV-seropositive. The CDR3 nucleotides read TGTGCCAGCAGTAGGCCTAGGGCGCGGGGTACCTACGAGCAGTACTTC. Protein product: CASSRPRARGTYEQYF.